These 9 T cell receptor beta chains were sequenced from one sample in a study of type 1 regulatory T cells. The study, taken as a whole, reports: Type 1 regulatory T cells had a more restricted TCR repertoire than non-type 1 regulatory T cells.

Their antigens are not known. One entry per CDR3 protein, called by TCRdb with MiXCR from the reads. The sample includes tens of thousands of distinct CDR3 sequences, less than 25% of them seen just once. Material: cultured type 1 regulatory T (Tr1) cells, either the whole culture or a sorted fraction (not recorded which). The receptors shown here come from a human donor in good health.

V is TRBV6-2 or TRBV6-3 and J is TRBJ2-3, with D tentatively TRBD1 (5 bases). V was pared by 5 bases and J by 5 bases, with 14 bases between. From germline, CDR1 is MNHEY and CDR2 SVGEGT. This CDR3 comprises 14 residues. The CDR3 reads CASSQRGNGDTQYF. CDR3 bases: TGTGCCAGCAGTCAAAGGGGAAACGGAGATACGCAGTATTTT.

The CDR3 loop is CASRSAGTGNEKLFF. As DNA, the CDR3 is TGTGCCAGCAGATCCGCCGGGACAGGCAATGAAAAACTGTTTTTT. The chain couples TRBV7-9 to TRBJ1-4; 8 bases match TRBD1. CDR3 length: 15 amino acids. After removal of 6 bases from V and 5 bases from J, the junction contained 8 bases not matched to a gene. Germline V gives CDR1 SEHNR, CDR2 FQNEAQ (reference sequence).

There are a few counts of this clonotype. The rearrangement uses TRBV6-6 and TRBJ2-3; 7 bases align to TRBD2. Germline CDR1 reads MNHNY; CDR2 reads SVGAGI (reference sequence). J gave up 0 bases and V 2 bases, and 11 bases lay outside the gene matches. The CDR3 extends over 18 amino acids. The CDR3 here is CASSYDLGGSLSTDTQYF. CDR3 DNA: TGTGCCAGCAGTTACGACCTCGGCGGGAGCTTGAGCACAGATACGCAGTATTTT.

V and J are TRBV18 and TRBJ1-5; D gene ambiguous. CDR3 length equals 14 residues. Deletions cut 3 bases from V and 7 bases from J, with 13 bases between. Germline V gene data show CDR1 as KGHSH and CDR2 as LQKENI. DNA of the CDR3: TGTGCCAGCTCACCTTTCCGGGATGTACAGCCCCAGCATTTT. It codes for CASSPFRDVQPQHF.

The rearrangement uses TRBV6-5 and TRBJ2-7; 11 positions agree with TRBD2. CDR1 and CDR2 (germline): MNHEY, SVGAGI. Unmatched junction bases numbered 4, after V lost 6 bases and J lost 6 bases. The CDR3 covers 13 residues. CDR3 loop: CASSSGTSGEQYF. CDR3 nucleotide sequence: TGTGCCAGCAGCTCCGGGACTAGCGGCGAGCAGTACTTC.

This clonotype was found once. This chain links TRBV20-1 with TRBJ2-3, with no clear D. The CDR3 runs 11 residues. Germline-derived CDR1 and CDR2 are DFQATT and SNEGSKA (reference sequence). V lost 6 bases to trimming and J lost 11 bases, with 15 bases between them. The CDR3 region is CSAPRRVRQYF. The CDR3 bases are TGCAGTGCCCCTCGCCGTGTACGGCAGTATTTT.

This clonotype was detected many times. The chain links TRBV20-1 to TRBJ2-3, with D hard to call. Germline CDR1 and CDR2: DFQATT and SNEGSKA (reference sequence). Trimming left V 5 bases short and J 2 bases short, with 14 bases between. This CDR3 has 14 residues. CDR3 in amino acids: CSAPRLRSTDTQYF. Here the CDR3 DNA reads TGCAGTGCTCCTCGGTTGCGGTCCACAGATACGCAGTATTTT.

Concerning this clonotype itself: A read error may produce the germline difference seen at one junction end. The chain uses TRBV6-6 and TRBJ1-1, with a tentative D call TRBD1 (5 bases). The CDR3 sequence is 16 residues long. Germline V lookup: CDR1 MNHNY, CDR2 SVGAGI (reference sequence). The CDR3 sequence: CASGQLRGHLNTEAFF. The CDR3, as DNA: TGTGCCAGCGGTCAACTCCGAGGACACTTGAACACTGAAGCCTTCTTT.

Only a few counts were recorded for this clonotype. The chain carries TRBV2 and TRBJ2-1, with 10 bases matching TRBD2. CDR1 SNHLY and CDR2 FYNNEI come from the germline V gene. This CDR3 has 13 amino acids. The J segment lost 7 bases and the V segment lost 7 bases, leaving 4 bases of the junction unmatched. The CDR3 DNA reads as TGTGCCAGCACCAGCGGGAGGGTAAATGAGCAGTTCTTC. It encodes CASTSGRVNEQFF.